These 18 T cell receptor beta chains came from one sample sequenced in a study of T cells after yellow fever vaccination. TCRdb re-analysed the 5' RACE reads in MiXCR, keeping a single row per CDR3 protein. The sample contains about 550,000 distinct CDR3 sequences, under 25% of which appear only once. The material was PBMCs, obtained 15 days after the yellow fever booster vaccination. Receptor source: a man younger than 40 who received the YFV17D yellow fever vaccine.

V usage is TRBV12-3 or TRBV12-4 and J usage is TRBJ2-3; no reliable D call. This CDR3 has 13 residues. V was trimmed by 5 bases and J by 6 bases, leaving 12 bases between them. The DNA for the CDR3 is TGTGCCAGCAGTCTTTATATATCGGATACGCAGTATTTT. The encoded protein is CASSLYISDTQYF.

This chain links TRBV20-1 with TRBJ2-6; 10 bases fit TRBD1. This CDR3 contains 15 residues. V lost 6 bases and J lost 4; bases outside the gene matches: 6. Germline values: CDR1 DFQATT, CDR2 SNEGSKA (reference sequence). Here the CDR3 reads CSASDRGRGANVLTF. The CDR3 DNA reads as TGCAGTGCAAGTGACAGGGGGCGGGGGGCCAACGTCCTGACTTTC.

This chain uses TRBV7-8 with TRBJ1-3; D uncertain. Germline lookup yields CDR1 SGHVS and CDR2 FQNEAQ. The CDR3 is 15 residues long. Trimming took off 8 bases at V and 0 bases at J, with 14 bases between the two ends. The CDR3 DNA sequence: TGTGCCAGCCAGATCACCCAAAGCTCTGGAAACACCATATATTTT. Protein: CASQITQSSGNTIYF.

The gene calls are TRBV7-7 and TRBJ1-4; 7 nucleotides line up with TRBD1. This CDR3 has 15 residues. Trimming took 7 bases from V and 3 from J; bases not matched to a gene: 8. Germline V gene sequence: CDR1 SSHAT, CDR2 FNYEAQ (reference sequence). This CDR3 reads CASTLRQGSNEKLFF. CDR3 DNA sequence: TGTGCCAGCACCCTCCGACAGGGCTCTAATGAAAAACTGTTTTTT.

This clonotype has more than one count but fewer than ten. As DNA, the CDR3 is TGTGCCAGCAGTTTTGAGTCCTCCTACAATGAGCAGTTCTTC. It encodes CASSFESSYNEQFF. The genes are TRBV28 and TRBJ2-1; no definite D call. CDR3 length: 14 amino acids. Germline V lookup: CDR1 MDHEN, CDR2 SYDVKM. With 3 bases removed from V and 0 bases from J, the gap between germline ends came to 6 bases.

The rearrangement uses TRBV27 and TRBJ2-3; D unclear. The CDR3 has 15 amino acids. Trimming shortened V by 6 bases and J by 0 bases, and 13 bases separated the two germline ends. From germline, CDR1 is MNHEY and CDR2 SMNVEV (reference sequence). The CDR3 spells CASSSIRSSTDTQYF. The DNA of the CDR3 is TGTGCCAGCAGCTCGATTCGGTCCAGCACAGATACGCAGTATTTT.

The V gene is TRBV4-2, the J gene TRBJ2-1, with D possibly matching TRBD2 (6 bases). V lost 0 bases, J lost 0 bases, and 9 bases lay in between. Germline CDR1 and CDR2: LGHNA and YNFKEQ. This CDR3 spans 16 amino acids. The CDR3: CASSQEEGGSYNEQFF. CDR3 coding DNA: TGTGCCAGCAGCCAAGAGGAGGGAGGCTCCTACAATGAGCAGTTCTTC.

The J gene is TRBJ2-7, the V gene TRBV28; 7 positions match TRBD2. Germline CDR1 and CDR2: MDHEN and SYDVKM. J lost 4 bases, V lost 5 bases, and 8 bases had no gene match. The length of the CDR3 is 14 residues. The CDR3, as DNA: TGTGCCAGCAGTATCAGCGGGAAGGGTTACGAGCAGTACTTC. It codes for CASSISGKGYEQYF.

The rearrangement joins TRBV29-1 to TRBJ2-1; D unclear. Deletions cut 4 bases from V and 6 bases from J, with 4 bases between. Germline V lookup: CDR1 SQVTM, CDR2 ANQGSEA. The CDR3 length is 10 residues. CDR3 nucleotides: TGCAGCGTTGGGAGCAATGAGCAGTTCTTC. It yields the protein CSVGSNEQFF.

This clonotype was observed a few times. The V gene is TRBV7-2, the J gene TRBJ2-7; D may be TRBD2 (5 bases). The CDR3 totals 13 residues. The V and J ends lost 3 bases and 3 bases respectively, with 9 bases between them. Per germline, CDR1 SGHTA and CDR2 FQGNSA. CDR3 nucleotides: TGTGCCAGCAGCTTCGCGGGCCACTACGAGCAGTACTTC. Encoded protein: CASSFAGHYEQYF.

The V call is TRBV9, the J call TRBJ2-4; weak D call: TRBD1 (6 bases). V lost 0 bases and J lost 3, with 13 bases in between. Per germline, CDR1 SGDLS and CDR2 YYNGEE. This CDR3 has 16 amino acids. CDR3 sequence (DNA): TGTGCCAGCAGCGTAGGACAGGCCCAATTCAAAAACATTCAGTACTTC. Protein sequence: CASSVGQAQFKNIQYF.

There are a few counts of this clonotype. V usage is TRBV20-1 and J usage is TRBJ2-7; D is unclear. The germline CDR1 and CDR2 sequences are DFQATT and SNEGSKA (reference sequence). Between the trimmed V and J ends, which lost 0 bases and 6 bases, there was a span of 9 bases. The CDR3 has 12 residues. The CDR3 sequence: CSARDSEFEQYF. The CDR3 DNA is TGCAGTGCTAGAGATTCGGAGTTCGAGCAGTACTTC.

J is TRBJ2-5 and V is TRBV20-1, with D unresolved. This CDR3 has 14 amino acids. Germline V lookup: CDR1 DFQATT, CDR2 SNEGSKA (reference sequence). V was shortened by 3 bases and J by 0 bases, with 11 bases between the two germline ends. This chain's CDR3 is CSASRPGDQETQYF. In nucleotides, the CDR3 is TGCAGTGCTAGCCGACCTGGGGACCAAGAGACCCAGTACTTC.

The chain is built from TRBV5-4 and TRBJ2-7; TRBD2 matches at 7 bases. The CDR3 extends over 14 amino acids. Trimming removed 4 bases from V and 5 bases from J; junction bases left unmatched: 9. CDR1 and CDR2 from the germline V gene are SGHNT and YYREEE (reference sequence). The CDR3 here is CASSAGTMGDEQYF. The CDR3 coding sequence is TGTGCCAGCAGCGCCGGGACTATGGGTGACGAGCAGTACTTC.

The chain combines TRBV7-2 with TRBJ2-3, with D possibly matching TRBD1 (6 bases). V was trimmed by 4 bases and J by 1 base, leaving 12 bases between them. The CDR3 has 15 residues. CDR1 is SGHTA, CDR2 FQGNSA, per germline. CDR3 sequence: CASSYGQLRTDTQYF. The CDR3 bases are TGTGCCAGCAGCTACGGACAGCTTCGCACAGATACGCAGTATTTT. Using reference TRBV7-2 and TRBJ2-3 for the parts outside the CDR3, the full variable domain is GAGVSQSPSNKVTEKGKDVELRCDPISGHTALYWYRQSLGQGLEFLIYFQGNSAPDKSGLPSDRFSAERTGGSVSTLTIQRTQQEDSAVYLCASSYGQLRTDTQYFGPGTRLTVL.

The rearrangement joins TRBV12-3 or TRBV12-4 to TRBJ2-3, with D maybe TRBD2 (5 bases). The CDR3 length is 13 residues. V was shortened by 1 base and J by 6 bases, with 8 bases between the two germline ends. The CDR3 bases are TGTGCCAGCAGTTTAGGGGAGTCGGATACGCAGTATTTT. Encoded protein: CASSLGESDTQYF.

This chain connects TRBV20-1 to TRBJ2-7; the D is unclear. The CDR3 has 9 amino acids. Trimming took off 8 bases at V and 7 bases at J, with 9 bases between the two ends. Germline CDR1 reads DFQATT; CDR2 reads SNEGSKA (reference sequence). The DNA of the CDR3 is TGCAGTCAAGGCCGGGAGCAGTACTTC. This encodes CSQGREQYF.

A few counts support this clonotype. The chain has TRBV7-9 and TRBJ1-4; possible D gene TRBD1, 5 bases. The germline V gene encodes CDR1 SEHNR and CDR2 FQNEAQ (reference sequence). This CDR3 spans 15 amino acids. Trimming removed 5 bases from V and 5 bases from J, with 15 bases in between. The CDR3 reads CASSIIRAGNEKLFF. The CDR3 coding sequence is TGTGCCAGCAGCATCATCAGGGCCGGGAATGAAAAACTGTTTTTT.